These T cell receptor beta chains were read from a single sample in a study of blood T cell repertoires in COVID-19. Assay: immunoSEQ multiplex PCR; the TCRdb copy retains only in-frame clones and omits some. The table shows roughly 300,000 clones, with more than 75% occurring only once. Sequences were obtained from PBMCs or T cells enriched from blood (not recorded which). The receptor source for this set is a woman aged 25 to 39 who had recovered from COVID-19. The CDR3 runs from the conserved cysteine through the conserved F or W. D genes are given only for firm matches. Size is omitted from some rows. Given values are once, few, many or a class for expanded clones.

v_call	j_call	clone_size	d_call	cdr3_nt	cdr3_aa
TRBV3-1/TRBV3-2	TRBJ1-6	.	.	TGTGCCAGCAGCCAAGACGCAGGCGATAATTCACCCCTCCACTTT	CASSQDAGDNSPLHF
TRBV20-1	TRBJ2-1	.	.	TGCAGTGCTAGTTCATCCTACAATGAGCAGTTCTTC	CSASSSYNEQFF
TRBV11-3	TRBJ1-2	once	TRBD1	TGTGCCAGCAGCTTATCCGACTCGAACCAGGGGGTTCCGGATGGCTACACCTTC	CASSLSDSNQGVPDGYTF
TRBV9	TRBJ1-3	.	TRBD1	TGTGCCAGCAGCTTACGGACAGGGGCCTCTGGAAACACCATATATTTT	CASSLRTGASGNTIYF
TRBV18	TRBJ1-1	.	.	TGTGCCAGCTCACCACTTGCAGGGGCGGACACTGAAGCTTTCTTT	CASSPLAGADTEAFF
TRBV7-8	TRBJ1-6	once	TRBD1	TGTGCCAGCAGCTTAGAGAAAGGGACAGGCTTTAATTCACCCCTCCACTTT	CASSLEKGTGFNSPLHF
TRBV28	TRBJ1-5	.	TRBD1	TGTGCCAGCAGTCCCCGGACAGGTAGCAATCAGCCCCAGCATTTT	CASSPRTGSNQPQHF
TRBV7-8	TRBJ1-4	.	TRBD1	TGTGCCAGCAGCTACCAACCCGGGACAGAGTTTGAAAAACTGTTTTTT	CASSYQPGTEFEKLFF
TRBV30	TRBJ2-6	.	.	TGTGCCTGGAGTACTTCTGGGGCCAACGTCCTGACTTTC	CAWSTSGANVLTF
TRBV19	TRBJ1-5	.	TRBD1	TGTGCCAGTAGTAGGACAGGGGATGTGAATCAGCCCCAGCATTTT	CASSRTGDVNQPQHF
TRBV28	TRBJ1-1	.	.	TGTGCCAGCATAGGGAGGGCCAGAACTGAAGCTTTCTTT	CASIGRARTEAFF
TRBV7-6	TRBJ2-1	.	TRBD2	TGTGCCAGCAGCTTACGGACTAGCGGGGGCTACAATGAGCAGTTCTTC	CASSLRTSGGYNEQFF
TRBV5-1	TRBJ2-7	few	TRBD2	TGCGCCAGCAGCACCCTAGCGGGGGGCTCGGGAGAGCAGTACTTC	CASSTLAGGSGEQYF
TRBV7-9	TRBJ2-5	.	.	TGTGCCAGCAGTCCGGGACGGGGGGAGACCCAGTACTTC	CASSPGRGETQYF
TRBV28	TRBJ1-5	.	.	TGTGCCAGCAGTCTCCCCGGGAGGCATAGCAATCAGCCCCAGCATTTT	CASSLPGRHSNQPQHF
TRBV5-6	TRBJ1-4	.	.	TGTGCCAGCAGCTTGAGCGCGGCGGAAAAACTGTTTTTT	CASSLSAAEKLFF
TRBV6-5	TRBJ2-7	.	TRBD1	TGTGCCAGCAGGCAAAAGGGACAGGGTTCGGGCGAGCAGTACTTC	CASRQKGQGSGEQYF